One sample yielded the 2 T cell receptor beta chains listed below, sequenced in a study of patients and donors after allogeneic stem cell transplantation. MiXCR, run by TCRdb on the RT-PCR reads, gives a single entry per CDR3 protein. The data show approximately 170,000 distinct CDR3 sequences, with 24% seen just once and about 25% held by the top ten. Material: blood, either unsorted or a sorted T cell fraction (not recorded which). Receptors originate from a human donor who was either an allogeneic HSCT recipient or a stem cell or donor lymphocyte infusion donor (not recorded which). It is not recorded whose cells these are; they may come from a transplant donor.

This clonotype occurred a few times. V usage is TRBV20-1 and J usage is TRBJ1-1, with D possibly matching TRBD1 (5 bases). Looked up from germline, CDR1 is DFQATT and CDR2 is SNEGSKA (reference sequence). The CDR3 totals 13 residues. V was pared by 3 bases and J by 6 bases, with 14 bases between. The CDR3, as DNA: TGCAGTGCTAGCCGAACAGGCCAGCCTGAAGCTTTCTTT. Protein product: CSASRTGQPEAFF.

V usage is TRBV20-1 and J usage is TRBJ2-4; D is undetermined. The CDR3 covers 13 residues. With 3 bases removed from V and 0 bases from J, the gap between germline ends came to 6 bases. From germline, CDR1 is DFQATT and CDR2 SNEGSKA (reference sequence). The CDR3 DNA sequence: TGCAGTGCTAGCTCGGTAGCCAAAAACATTCAGTACTTC. Translation: CSASSVAKNIQYF.